The rows below give T cell receptor beta chains drawn from one sample of a study of CD8+CD57+ T cells in acquired aplastic anemia. A single record per CDR3 protein comes from TCRdb applying MiXCR to the reads. The sample lists around 430,000 distinct CDR3 sequences; under 40% were seen once. Sequenced input: sorted CD4+, CD8+, or CD8+CD57+ T cells (not recorded which) from PBMCs. The receptors shown here come from a human donor with aplastic anemia. CDR3s include the opening cysteine and the closing phenylalanine or tryptophan. D genes are given only for firm matches. A row's size may be missing; if present it is once, few, many or a size class.

-	many	TRBV6-1	TRBJ1-5	CASSPGSQPQHF	TGTGCCAGCAGCCCAGGGAGTCAGCCCCAGCATTTT
-	few	TRBV2	TRBJ2-2	CASSMSGELFF	TGTGCCAGCTCGATGAGCGGGGAGCTGTTTTTT
TRBD1	-	TRBV5-1	TRBJ2-7	CASSLLQGYYEQYF	TGCGCCAGCAGCTTGCTACAGGGGTACTACGAGCAGTACTTC
-	-	TRBV10-3	TRBJ2-3	CAISNSADTQYF	TGTGCCATCAGCAACAGCGCAGATACGCAGTATTTT
TRBD1	-	TRBV20-1	TRBJ2-2	CSAGQGGPGELFF	TGCAGTGCGGGACAGGGCGGACCCGGGGAGCTGTTTTTT
-	many	TRBV15	TRBJ1-3	CATSRVTGNTIYF	TGTGCCACCAGCAGAGTAACAGGGAACACCATATATTTT
-	-	TRBV5-1	TRBJ1-4	CASSLLRANEKLFF	TGCGCCAGCAGCTTGTTAAGGGCTAATGAAAAACTGTTTTTT
-	few	TRBV4-1	TRBJ1-5	CASSQESGNQPQHF	TGCGCCAGCAGCCAAGAGTCGGGGAATCAGCCCCAGCATTTT
-	-	TRBV10-3	TRBJ1-2	CAISERGSDYGYTF	TGTGCCATCAGTGAGCGGGGTAGCGACTATGGCTACACCTTC
-	-	TRBV10-3	TRBJ1-5	CASSLSDGNQPQHF	TGTGCCAGCAGTCTATCCGATGGTAATCAGCCCCAGCATTTT
TRBD1	-	TRBV19	TRBJ2-7	CASSIAPHRGRYENEQYF	TGTGCCAGTAGTATAGCCCCGCACAGGGGGCGTTACGAGAACGAGCAGTACTTC
-	-	TRBV7-9	TRBJ2-1	CTSKLIPDQQQFF	TGTACCAGCAAACTTATACCCGACCAGCAGCAGTTCTTC
-	-	TRBV7-8	TRBJ1-3	CASREGWSSGNTIYF	TGTGCCAGCAGGGAGGGCTGGAGCTCTGGAAACACCATATATTTT
-	few	TRBV20-1	TRBJ2-3	CSAARSTGGDTQYF	TGCAGTGCCGCAAGATCGACAGGTGGCGATACGCAGTATTTT
-	many	TRBV7-2	TRBJ2-1	CASSAVGEQFF	TGTGCCAGCAGCGCGGTGGGAGAGCAGTTCTTC
TRBD1	-	TRBV19	TRBJ2-7	CASSTTGVGLNYEQYF	TGTGCCAGTAGTACCACAGGGGTAGGGCTAAACTACGAGCAGTACTTC
-	-	TRBV2	TRBJ1-1	CASIDTVNTEAFF	TGTGCCAGCATCGATACAGTGAACACTGAAGCTTTCTTT
-	many	TRBV5-1	TRBJ1-2	CASSPERDYGYTF	TGCGCCAGCAGCCCAGAAAGAGACTATGGCTACACCTTC
TRBD1	-	TRBV19	TRBJ1-6	CASSYGQGMAYNSPLHF	TGTGCCAGTAGTTATGGACAGGGAATGGCCTATAATTCACCCCTCCACTTT
TRBD1	-	TRBV6-5	TRBJ1-2	CASSYLGQGPHGYTF	TGTGCCAGCAGTTACTTAGGACAGGGGCCCCATGGCTACACCTTC
TRBD2	few	TRBV20-1	TRBJ2-5	CSASNIAGALETQYF	TGCAGTGCTTCCAACATAGCGGGAGCGTTAGAGACCCAGTACTTC
TRBD1	-	TRBV20-1	TRBJ1-6	CSALGTETLKSPLHF	TGCAGTGCTCTAGGGACAGAGACCCTAAAATCACCCCTCCACTTT
-	few	TRBV28	TRBJ1-6	CASSLPDRTSPLHF	TGTGCCAGCAGTCTCCCCGACAGAACTTCACCCCTCCACTTT
-	few	TRBV6-1	TRBJ1-5	CASSELLGNQPQHF	TGTGCCAGCAGTGAACTACTGGGAAATCAGCCCCAGCATTTT
-	few	TRBV4-2	TRBJ1-5	CASSQDTPTGGQPQHF	TGTGCCAGCAGCCAAGATACCCCTACAGGCGGTCAGCCCCAGCATTTT
-	many	TRBV6-1	TRBJ1-2	CASRKNYGYTF	TGTGCCAGCAGGAAGAACTATGGCTACACCTTC
-	-	TRBV11-2	TRBJ2-1	CASSTDYEQFF	TGTGCCAGCAGCACAGACTATGAGCAGTTCTTC
-	-	TRBV27	TRBJ2-3	CASSKLLPGPLGDTQYF	TGTGCCAGCAGTAAACTATTGCCGGGACCCTTGGGAGATACGCAGTATTTT
-	-	TRBV19	TRBJ2-7	CASSMFTTASYEQYF	TGTGCCAGTAGTATGTTCACTACTGCCTCCTACGAGCAGTACTTC
TRBD2	-	TRBV4-2	TRBJ2-1	CASRTLAEAYNEQFF	TGTGCCAGCAGGACCCTAGCGGAGGCCTACAATGAGCAGTTCTTC
TRBD1	-	TRBV11-1	TRBJ2-1	CASSPDSRGFDEQFF	TGTGCCAGCAGCCCAGATTCCAGGGGGTTCGATGAGCAGTTCTTC
-	-	TRBV5-1	TRBJ2-3	CASSSKPGHTDTQYF	TGCGCCAGCAGCTCTAAGCCGGGACATACAGATACGCAGTATTTT
-	-	TRBV14	TRBJ2-1	CASSQEVAEQFF	TGTGCCAGCAGCCAAGAGGTCGCTGAGCAGTTCTTC
-	many	TRBV19	TRBJ1-6	CASSIARGVDSPLHF	TGTGCCAGTAGTATAGCACGGGGGGTGGATTCACCCCTCCACTTT
-	many	TRBV2	TRBJ1-4	CASSEGRAGEKLFF	TGTGCCAGCAGTGAAGGAAGGGCGGGGGAAAAACTGTTTTTT
-	many	TRBV20-1	TRBJ1-1	CSARMGSPNTEAFF	TGCAGTGCTAGGATGGGCAGCCCGAACACTGAAGCTTTCTTT
-	-	TRBV20-1	TRBJ1-6	CSARGFPVPDAYNSPLHF	TGCAGTGCTAGAGGCTTTCCTGTACCGGACGCCTATAATTCACCCCTCCACTTT
-	few	TRBV19	TRBJ1-1	CASSIGRGDMNTEAFF	TGTGCCAGTAGTATTGGCAGGGGAGACATGAACACTGAAGCTTTCTTT
-	-	TRBV12-3/TRBV12-4	TRBJ2-7	CASSLGGDEYEQYF	TGTGCCAGCAGTTTAGGGGGGGACGAATACGAGCAGTACTTC
TRBD2	few	TRBV11-2	TRBJ2-1	CASSKTSGSIYNEQFF	TGTGCCAGCAGCAAGACTAGCGGGAGCATATACAATGAGCAGTTCTTC
-	-	TRBV7-3	TRBJ2-3	CASSSSLRRGRTDTQYF	TGTGCCAGCAGCTCATCGTTGAGGAGGGGACGCACAGATACGCAGTATTTT
TRBD2	many	TRBV20-1	TRBJ2-1	CSARTSVDEQFF	TGCAGTGCTAGAACTAGCGTCGATGAGCAGTTCTTC
-	-	TRBV12-5	TRBJ1-2	CASEHTGSAGYTF	TGTGCTAGTGAACATACGGGTTCGGCTGGCTACACCTTC
-	-	TRBV20-1	TRBJ2-4	CSAMSGVGKNIQYF	TGCAGTGCTATGTCGGGCGTGGGGAAAAACATTCAGTACTTC
-	-	TRBV6-5	TRBJ1-1	CASSYFVLNTEAFF	TGTGCCAGCAGTTATTTTGTACTGAACACTGAAGCTTTCTTT